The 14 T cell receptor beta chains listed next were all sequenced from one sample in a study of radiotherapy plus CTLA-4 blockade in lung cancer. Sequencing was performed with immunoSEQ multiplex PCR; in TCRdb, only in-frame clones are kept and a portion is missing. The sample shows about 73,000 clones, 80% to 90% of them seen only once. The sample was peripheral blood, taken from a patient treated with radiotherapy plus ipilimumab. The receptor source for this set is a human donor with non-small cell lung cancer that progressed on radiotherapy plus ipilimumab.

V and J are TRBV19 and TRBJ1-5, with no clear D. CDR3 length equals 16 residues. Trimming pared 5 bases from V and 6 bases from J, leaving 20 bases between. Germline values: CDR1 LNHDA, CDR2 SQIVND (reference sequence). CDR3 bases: TGTGCCAGTAGTCCTGCGGGTCCCTCAGACGGTCAGCCCCAGCATTTT. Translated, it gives CASSPAGPSDGQPQHF. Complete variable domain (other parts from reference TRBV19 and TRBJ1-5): DGGITQSPKYLFRKEGQNVTLSCEQNLNHDAMYWYRQDPGQGLRLIYYSQIVNDFQKGDIAEGYSVSREKKESFPLTVTSAQKNPTAFYLCASSPAGPSDGQPQHFGDGTRLSIL.

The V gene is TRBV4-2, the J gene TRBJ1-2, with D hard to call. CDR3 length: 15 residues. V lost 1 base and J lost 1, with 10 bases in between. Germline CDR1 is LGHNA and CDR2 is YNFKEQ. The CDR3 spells CASSQAISGNYGYTF. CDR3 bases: TGTGCCAGCAGCCAAGCGATTAGCGGTAACTATGGCTACACCTTC.

The CDR3 DNA sequence: TGTGCCATCAGCGAGAGACAGATTGGAGGGGAGACCCAGTACTTC. Its translation is CAISERQIGGETQYF. V usage is TRBV10-3 and J usage is TRBJ2-5, with D perhaps TRBD2 (6 bases). CDR3 size: 15 residues. V dropped 6 bases and J dropped 5 bases, with 19 bases sitting between them. Germline CDR1 ENHRY, CDR2 SYGVKD.

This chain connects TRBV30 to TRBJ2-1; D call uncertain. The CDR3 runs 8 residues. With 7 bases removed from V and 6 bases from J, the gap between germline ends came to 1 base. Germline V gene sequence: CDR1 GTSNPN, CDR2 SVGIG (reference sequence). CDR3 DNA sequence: TGTGCCTTCAATGAGCAGTTCTTC. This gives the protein CAFNEQFF.

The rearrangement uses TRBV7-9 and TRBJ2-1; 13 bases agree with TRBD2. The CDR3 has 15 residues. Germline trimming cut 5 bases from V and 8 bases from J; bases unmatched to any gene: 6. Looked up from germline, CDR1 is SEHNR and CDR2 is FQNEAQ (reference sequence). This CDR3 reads CASSLLAGGPYEQFF. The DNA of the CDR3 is TGTGCCAGCAGCCTACTAGCGGGAGGGCCTTATGAGCAGTTCTTC.

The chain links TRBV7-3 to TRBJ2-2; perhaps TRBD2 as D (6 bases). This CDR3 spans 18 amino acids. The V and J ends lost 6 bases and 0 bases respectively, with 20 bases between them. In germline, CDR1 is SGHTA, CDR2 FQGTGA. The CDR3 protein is CASRQRHRDFANTGELFF. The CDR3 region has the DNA TGTGCCAGCAGGCAGAGACACCGGGACTTCGCGAACACCGGGGAGCTGTTTTTT.

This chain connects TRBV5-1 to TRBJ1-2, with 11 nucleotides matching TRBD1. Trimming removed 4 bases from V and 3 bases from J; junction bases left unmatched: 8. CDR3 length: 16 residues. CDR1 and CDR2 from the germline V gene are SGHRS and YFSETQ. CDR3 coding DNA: TGCGCCAGCAGCAAAGGACAGGGGGCCGCGGACTATGGCTACACCTTC. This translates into CASSKGQGAADYGYTF.

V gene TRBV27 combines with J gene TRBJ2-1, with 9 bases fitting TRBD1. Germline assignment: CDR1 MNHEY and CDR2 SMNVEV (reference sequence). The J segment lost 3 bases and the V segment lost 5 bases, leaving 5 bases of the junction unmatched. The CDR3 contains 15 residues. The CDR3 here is CASSIRDRVYNEQFF. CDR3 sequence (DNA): TGTGCCAGCAGTATACGGGACAGGGTCTACAATGAGCAGTTCTTC.

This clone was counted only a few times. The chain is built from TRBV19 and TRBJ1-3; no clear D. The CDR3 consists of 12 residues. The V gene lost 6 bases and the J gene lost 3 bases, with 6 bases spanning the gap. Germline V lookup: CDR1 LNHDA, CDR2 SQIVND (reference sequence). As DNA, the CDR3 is TGTGCCAGTAGGGAACTTGGAAACACCATATATTTT. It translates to CASRELGNTIYF.

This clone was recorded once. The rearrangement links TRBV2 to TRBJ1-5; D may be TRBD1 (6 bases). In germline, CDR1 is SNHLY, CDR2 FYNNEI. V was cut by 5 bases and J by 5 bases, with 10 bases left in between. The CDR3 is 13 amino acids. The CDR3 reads CASSRGDDQPQHF. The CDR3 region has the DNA TGTGCCAGCAGTAGGGGGGACGATCAGCCCCAGCATTTT.

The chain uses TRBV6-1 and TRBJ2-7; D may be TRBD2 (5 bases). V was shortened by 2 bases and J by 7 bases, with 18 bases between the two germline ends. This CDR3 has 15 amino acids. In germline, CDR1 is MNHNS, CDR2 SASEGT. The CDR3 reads CASSETGPPSGEQYF. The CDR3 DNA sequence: TGTGCCAGCAGTGAAACCGGCCCACCCTCGGGGGAGCAGTACTTC.

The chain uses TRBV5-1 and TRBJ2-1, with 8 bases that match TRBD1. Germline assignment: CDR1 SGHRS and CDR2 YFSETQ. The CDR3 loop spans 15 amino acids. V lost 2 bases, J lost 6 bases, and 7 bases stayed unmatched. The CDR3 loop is CASSFMQGAGNEQFF. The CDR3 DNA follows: TGCGCCAGCAGCTTTATGCAGGGGGCGGGCAATGAGCAGTTCTTC. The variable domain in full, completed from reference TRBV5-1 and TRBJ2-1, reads KAGVTQTPRYLIKTRGQQVTLSCSPISGHRSVSWYQQTPGQGLQFLFEYFSETQRNKGNFPGRFSGRQFSNSRSEMNVSTLELGDSALYLCASSFMQGAGNEQFFGPGTRLTVL.

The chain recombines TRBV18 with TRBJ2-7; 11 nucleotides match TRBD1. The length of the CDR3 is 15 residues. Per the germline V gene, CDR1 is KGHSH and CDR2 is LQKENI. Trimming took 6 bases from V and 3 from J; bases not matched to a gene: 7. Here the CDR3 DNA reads TGTGCCAGCTCCGACGCCGGGACAGGGGGCTACGAGCAGTACTTC. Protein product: CASSDAGTGGYEQYF. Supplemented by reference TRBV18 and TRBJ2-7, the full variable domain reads NAGVMQNPRHLVRRRGQEARLRCSPMKGHSHVYWYRQLPEEGLKFMVYLQKENIIDESGMPKERFSAEFPKEGPSILRIQQVVRGDSAAYFCASSDAGTGGYEQYFGPGTRLTVT.

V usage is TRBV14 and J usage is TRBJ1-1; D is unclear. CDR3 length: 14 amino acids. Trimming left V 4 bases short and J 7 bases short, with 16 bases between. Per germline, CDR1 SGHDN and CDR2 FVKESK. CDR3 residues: CASSPRTGSGEAFF. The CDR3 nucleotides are TGTGCCAGCAGCCCGAGGACGGGGAGCGGTGAAGCTTTCTTT.